This T cell receptor (beta chain) was recorded in a study of beta chain features in type 1 diabetes. Study results and caveats: A moderate, significant TCRB CDR3 shortening appeared in type 1 diabetes across four CD4+ subsets.

About this clone itself: No antigen is known for it.

What was sequenced were expressed TCRB transcripts, since all of the isolated RNA had been reverse transcribed. Clones were read by immunoSEQ multiplex PCR, and TCRdb kept only the in-frame ones, dropping some. The data hold about 28,000 clones, with almost 65% observed a single time. The CDR3 totals 14 residues. The trim removed 6 bases at V and 6 bases at J, leaving 6 bases unmatched. Germline CDR1 is LNHDA and CDR2 is SQIVND (reference sequence). This sequence joins TRBV19 and TRBJ2-1; 9 bases fit TRBD2. Sequencing was done on a sample of Tregs from blood. This clonotype was sampled from a woman aged 30 to 39 with type 1 diabetes. CDR3 in amino acids: CASRSSGSLNEQFF. The DNA of the CDR3 is TGTGCCAGTAGAAGTAGCGGGAGTCTCAATGAGCAGTTCTTC.